The next 24 T cell receptor beta chains were all read from a single sample in a study of cytomegalovirus exposure and HLA in healthy donors. It was with 60 Vbeta and 13 Jbeta primers that the PCR ran. Produced via immunoSEQ multiplex PCR; TCRdb's table is partial and in-frame only. The table lists about 130,000 clones, roughly 72% of them singletons. Sequencing was done on a sample of PBMCs. These receptors originate from a woman aged 45-60 years in good health and CMV-seronegative.

The V gene is TRBV5-1, the J gene TRBJ2-1, with 7 bases lining up with TRBD1. The germline gives CDR1 SGHRS, CDR2 YFSETQ. The V segment lost 3 bases and the J segment 0 bases; nucleotides outside the gene matches: 9. The CDR3 extends over 17 amino acids. CDR3 coding DNA: TGCGCCAGCAGCTGGACAGGTGGGGAGAACTCCTACAATGAGCAGTTCTTC. Translating it yields CASSWTGGENSYNEQFF.

The chain combines TRBV7-9 with TRBJ2-3; maybe TRBD2 (6 bases). Trimming cost V 1 base and J 6 bases, with 11 bases left between them. Per the germline V gene, CDR1 is SEHNR and CDR2 is FQNEAQ (reference sequence). The CDR3 contains 14 residues. CDR3 nucleotide sequence: TGTGCCAGCAGCTTAGAGGGGACTTGGGATACGCAGTATTTT. This codes for CASSLEGTWDTQYF. The full variable domain, in which reference TRBV7-9 and TRBJ2-3 provide the parts outside the CDR3, is DTGVSQNPRHKITKRGQNVTFRCDPISEHNRLYWYRQTLGQGPEFLTYFQNEAQLEKSRLLSDRFSAERPKGSFSTLEIQRTEQGDSAMYLCASSLEGTWDTQYFGPGTRLTVL.

The chain is built from TRBV6-5 and TRBJ2-5; 7 nucleotides line up with TRBD1. V lost 2 bases and J lost 4; bases outside the gene matches: 4. Germline V gives CDR1 MNHEY, CDR2 SVGAGI. CDR3 length: 14 residues. The CDR3 nucleotides are TGTGCCAGCAGTTACAACAGGGGCCCAGAGACCCAGTACTTC. Residues: CASSYNRGPETQYF.

The V and J genes are TRBV19 and TRBJ1-1; 9 bases line up with TRBD1. Germline CDR1 reads LNHDA; CDR2 reads SQIVND (reference sequence). The CDR3 loop spans 15 amino acids. The J segment lost 2 bases and the V segment lost 5 bases, leaving 6 bases of the junction unmatched. CDR3 DNA sequence: TGTGCCAGTAGTCGATACAGGGGGCCAAACACTGAAGCTTTCTTT. Translated, it gives CASSRYRGPNTEAFF.

The V gene is TRBV5-1, the J gene TRBJ2-3; 10 bases fit TRBD2. V trimming: 4 bases; J trimming: 2 bases; junction bases outside the gene matches: 4. CDR1 SGHRS and CDR2 YFSETQ come from the germline V gene. There are 15 residues in the CDR3. This CDR3 reads CASSTLAGDTDTQYF. The CDR3 DNA reads TGCGCCAGCAGCACGCTAGCGGGAGACACAGATACGCAGTATTTT.

CDR3 amino acids: CASSSTGTSYPSSYNEQFF. DNA for the CDR3: TGTGCCAGCAGCTCGACCGGGACTAGCTACCCGAGCTCCTACAATGAGCAGTTCTTC. V is TRBV7-9 and J is TRBJ2-1; 9 nucleotides align to TRBD2. CDR1 is SEHNR, CDR2 FQNEAQ, per germline (reference sequence). The CDR3 totals 19 residues. J gave up 0 bases and V 4 bases, and 13 bases lay outside the gene matches. Supplemented by reference TRBV7-9 and TRBJ2-1, the full variable domain reads DTGVSQNPRHKITKRGQNVTFRCDPISEHNRLYWYRQTLGQGPEFLTYFQNEAQLEKSRLLSDRFSAERPKGSFSTLEIQRTEQGDSAMYLCASSSTGTSYPSSYNEQFFGPGTRLTVL.

This clone was detected only once. This rearrangement joins TRBV30 to TRBJ2-6; 7 bases line up with TRBD1. This CDR3 region has 17 residues. The germline V gene encodes CDR1 GTSNPN and CDR2 SVGIG (reference sequence). Germline trimming cut 4 bases from V and 0 bases from J; bases unmatched to any gene: 9. CDR3 loop: CAWTRQGRPSGANVLTF. The CDR3 nucleotides read TGTGCCTGGACTCGACAGGGAAGACCCTCTGGGGCCAACGTCCTGACTTTC.

The chain is built from TRBV18 and TRBJ2-5; a possible D gene is TRBD2 (6 bases). The CDR3 length is 14 residues. CDR1 KGHSH and CDR2 LQKENI come from the germline V gene. V was shortened by 0 bases and J by 3 bases, with 8 bases between the two germline ends. The CDR3 here is CASSPPRGKETQYF. In DNA, the CDR3 is TGTGCCAGCTCACCACCCCGGGGGAAAGAGACCCAGTACTTC.

This chain links TRBV29-1 with TRBJ1-3; TRBD1 might be the D (6 bases). Germline V gene sequence: CDR1 SQVTM, CDR2 ANQGSEA. This CDR3 is 14 amino acids long. Trimming stripped 7 bases from V and 0 bases from J, with 13 bases between. CDR3 DNA sequence: TGCAGCGCTCTACAGGGTAACTCTGGAAACACCATATATTTT. It translates to CSALQGNSGNTIYF. Drawing the rest from reference TRBV29-1 and TRBJ1-3, the complete variable domain is SAVISQKPSRDICQRGTSLTIQCQVDSQVTMMFWYRQQPGQSLTLIATANQGSEATYESGFVIDKFPISRPNLTFSTLTVSNMSPEDSSIYLCSALQGNSGNTIYFGEGSWLTVV.

This clone was seen a few times. The same CDR3 is also encoded by other DNA sequences in this sample. CDR3 DNA: TGTGCCAGTCAAGACAGGCTGAACACTGAAGCTTTCTTT. Its protein is CASQDRLNTEAFF. The chain links TRBV19 to TRBJ1-1, with a weak D call TRBD1 (6 bases). CDR1 and CDR2 from the germline V gene are LNHDA and SQIVND (reference sequence). CDR3 size: 13 residues. The ends were cut back, 8 bases at V and 0 bases at J, with 10 bases in the middle.

The V call is TRBV5-1, the J call TRBJ1-2; D is uncertain. CDR3 length: 13 residues. Germline CDR1 is SGHRS and CDR2 is YFSETQ. With 1 base removed from V and 7 bases from J, the gap between germline ends came to 11 bases. CDR3 residues: CASSLSSVRGYTF. In nucleotides, the CDR3 is TGCGCCAGCAGCTTGTCTTCGGTCCGTGGCTACACCTTC.

This rearrangement joins TRBV11-2 to TRBJ1-2; TRBD1 aligns across 8 bases. Germline V gene lookup returns CDR1 SGHAT and CDR2 FQNNGV. With V trimmed by 6 bases and J by 7 bases, 7 bases remained unmatched. There are 13 residues in the CDR3. The CDR3 protein is CASRLTGAVGYTF. CDR3 bases: TGTGCCAGCAGGCTGACAGGGGCCGTTGGCTACACCTTC. Full variable domain (missing parts from reference TRBV11-2 and TRBJ1-2): EAGVAQSPRYKIIEKRQSVAFWCNPISGHATLYWYQQILGQGPKLLIQFQNNGVVDDSQLPKDRFSAERLKGVDSTLKIQPAKLEDSAVYLCASRLTGAVGYTFGSGTRLTVV.

This clone has just a few counts. The chain uses TRBV7-3 and TRBJ2-3, with 9 bases identical to TRBD1. This CDR3 has 14 amino acids. Losses at the gene ends were 4 bases for V and 6 bases for J; bases not matched to a gene: 5. The germline V gene has CDR1 SGHTA and CDR2 FQGTGA. The CDR3 reads CASSSRTGADTQYF. DNA of the CDR3: TGTGCCAGCAGCTCCCGGACAGGGGCCGATACGCAGTATTTT.

DNA of the CDR3: TGCGCCAGCAGCTGGGTGACAGGGAGCTCCTACGAGCAGTACTTC. Translation gives CASSWVTGSSYEQYF. The chain joins TRBV5-1 to TRBJ2-7; TRBD1 matches 7 bases. V lost 3 bases, J lost 0 bases, and 6 bases stayed unmatched. Germline V gene data show CDR1 as SGHRS and CDR2 as YFSETQ. The CDR3 runs 15 residues.

With regard to this clone: At one boundary the junction diverges from the germline segment, which might be a read error. The chain employs TRBV7-7 and TRBJ2-1, with 15 nucleotides matching TRBD2. The CDR3 covers 16 residues. The germline V gene encodes CDR1 SSHAT and CDR2 FNYEAQ (reference sequence). The CDR3 spells CASSLGLAGGRNEQFF. In DNA, the CDR3 is TGTGCTAGCAGCTTAGGACTAGCGGGAGGGCGAAATGAGCAGTTCTTC. Supplemented by reference TRBV7-7 and TRBJ2-1, the full variable domain reads GAGVSQSPRYKVTKRGQDVTLRCDPISSHATLYWYQQALGQGPEFLTYFNYEAQPDKSGLPSDRFSAERPEGSISTLTIQRTEQRDSAMYRCASSLGLAGGRNEQFFGPGTRLTVL.

This chain uses TRBV5-1 with TRBJ1-3; D remains ambiguous. Trimming pared 2 bases from V and 1 base from J, leaving 7 bases between. The CDR3 has 14 amino acids. Germline CDR1 SGHRS, CDR2 YFSETQ. Here the CDR3 reads CASSFGGSGNTIYF. In DNA form, the CDR3 reads TGCGCCAGCAGCTTCGGAGGATCTGGAAACACCATATATTTT.

This CDR3 reads CASSRRTGVEAFF. CDR3 in DNA: TGTGCCAGCAGCAGACGGACAGGGGTTGAAGCTTTCTTT. The chain employs TRBV27 and TRBJ1-1; 9 bases map to TRBD1. The CDR3 has 13 residues. Per germline, CDR1 MNHEY and CDR2 SMNVEV (reference sequence). Losses at the gene ends were 6 bases for V and 7 bases for J; bases not matched to a gene: 6.

The V call is TRBV19, the J call TRBJ2-5; D is ambiguous. The CDR3 runs to 11 residues. Trimming shortened V by 6 bases and J by 4 bases, and 6 bases separated the two germline ends. Germline values: CDR1 LNHDA, CDR2 SQIVND (reference sequence). The CDR3: CASSPGETQYF. The DNA of the CDR3 is TGTGCCAGTAGCCCGGGAGAGACCCAGTACTTC.

The chain combines TRBV2 with TRBJ1-1; D is uncertain. This CDR3 has 15 amino acids. The germline V and J ends were trimmed by 6 bases and 1 base, with 15 bases remaining between them. Germline V lookup: CDR1 SNHLY, CDR2 FYNNEI. CDR3 in DNA: TGTGCCAGCAGCGTCTTACAGACCACGAACACTGAAGCTTTCTTT. It encodes CASSVLQTTNTEAFF.

The CDR3 bases are TGTGCCAGTAGTATCTGGGGGAGCGGGAATGAGCAGTTCTTC. Protein product: CASSIWGSGNEQFF. The chain couples TRBV19 to TRBJ2-1; tentative D call: TRBD2 (6 bases). The germline gives CDR1 LNHDA, CDR2 SQIVND (reference sequence). The CDR3 totals 14 residues. V was shortened by 3 bases and J by 7 bases, with 13 bases between the two germline ends.

This clone has a handful of counts. One junction end does not reproduce the germline sequence, and a read error may be involved. This rearrangement joins TRBV2 to TRBJ1-5, with TRBD1 identical over 11 bases. The CDR3 length is 16 residues. CDR1 is SNHLY, CDR2 FYNNEI, per germline. The CDR3 loop is CASSGQGARSNQPQNF. CDR3 DNA sequence: TGTGCCAGCAGCGGACAGGGGGCGCGTAGCAATCAGCCCCAGAATTTT.

This chain uses TRBV30 with TRBJ2-1; D is possibly TRBD2 (5 bases). This CDR3 region has 13 residues. Germline-derived CDR1 and CDR2 are GTSNPN and SVGIG (reference sequence). The V gene lost 0 bases and the J gene lost 6 bases, with 9 bases spanning the gap. The CDR3 sequence: CAWSVGLFNEQFF. For the CDR3, the DNA is TGTGCCTGGAGTGTTGGACTTTTCAATGAGCAGTTCTTC.

A note on this clone: The germline gene is not matched at one end of the junction; a read error may be the cause. This chain connects TRBV7-9 to TRBJ1-1, with D possibly being TRBD1 (6 bases). There are 15 residues in the CDR3. From germline, CDR1 is SEHNR and CDR2 FQNEAQ (reference sequence). For the CDR3, the DNA is TGTTCCAGCAGCCCCCTCAGGGGCATAAACACTGAAGCTTTCTTT. Its protein is CSSSPLRGINTEAFF.

The chain uses TRBV25-1 and TRBJ1-4; a possible D gene is TRBD1 (5 bases). Trimming left V 8 bases short and J 6 bases short, with 16 bases between. Germline CDR1 reads MGHDK; CDR2 reads SYGVNS. The CDR3 contains 14 residues. The CDR3 nucleotides read TGTGCCAGCGGGGGGGGAAACTCCTATGAAAAACTGTTTTTT. Translating it yields CASGGGNSYEKLFF.